The present TCR beta chain was sequenced within a study of T-cell memory formation after mild COVID-19. Findings and limits, study-wide: Certain responding clones were present in pre-infection memory, suggesting participation of cross-reactive memory. The CD4+ clones that contracted clustered mainly within CM and EM, and the CD8+ clones concentrated in EMRA. The second-wave clones peaking on day 37 were not confirmed as SARS-CoV-2-specific.

Remarks on this clonotype: Antigen: not known.

Using its own MiXCR run on the 5' RACE reads, TCRdb lists one record per CDR3 protein. The table includes around 300,000 distinct CDR3 sequences, roughly an eighth detected once. Trimming stripped 7 bases from V and 0 bases from J, with 10 bases between. This CDR3 has 14 residues. Germline CDR1 reads SGHTA; CDR2 reads FQGNSA. The sample comprised PBMCs or a T cell subset sorted from them (not recorded which). The origin of this receptor is a man younger than 35 who had mild COVID-19 (a few samples of this study predate the infection). Cell type and time point are not known. V usage is TRBV7-2 and J usage is TRBJ2-1; D gene ambiguous. The CDR3, as DNA: TGTGCCAGCACCTCTTGGAGCTCCTACAATGAGCAGTTCTTC. Translated: CASTSWSSYNEQFF.